This T cell receptor beta chain is from a study of shared clonotypes between healthy human individuals. CDR3 length: 14 amino acids. Germline-derived CDR1 and CDR2 are SEHNR and FQNEAQ (reference sequence). V was cut by 5 bases and J by 4 bases, with 14 bases left in between. Study outcomes and limitations: About 5% was the fraction of naive CD4 clonotypes found shared across four donors.

An assay was performed, and its level was deep. This table comes from immunoSEQ multiplex PCR, and its TCRdb copy is limited to in-frame clones, with some not included. The data contain millions of clones, more than 85% of them singletons. In the case of this clone: Its antigen is still unknown.

The chain combines TRBV7-9 with TRBJ1-2; D gene uncertain. This clonotype was sampled from a man aged 18 to 29 in good health. Some clones in this sample may be carry-over from other donors' samples. The sample was naive CD4+ T cells from PBMCs. The subset is: CD45RA+ positively selected. The CDR3 nucleotides are TGTGCCAGCAGCCCCCTCGAGGGAACCTATGGCTACACCTTC. Protein: CASSPLEGTYGYTF.